The 26 T cell receptor beta chains reported below all come from one sample, sequenced in a study of blood T cell repertoires in COVID-19. Some clones are missing from TCRdb's copy, which holds only in-frame ones; the method was immunoSEQ multiplex PCR. Of approximately 300,000 clones listed, about nine tenths are singletons. The specimen sequenced was peripheral blood. Receptor source: a woman aged 25 to 39 with COVID-19, enrolled during active disease.

This clone was counted once. This sequence joins TRBV28 and TRBJ1-3, with TRBD1 matching over 9 bases. This CDR3 region has 15 residues. Trimming cost V 6 bases and J 1 base; bases outside gene matches: 4. Germline V gene lookup returns CDR1 MDHEN and CDR2 SYDVKM. This CDR3 reads CASSTGGASGNTIYF. DNA for the CDR3: TGTGCCAGCAGCACAGGGGGCGCATCTGGAAACACCATATATTTT.

The V and J genes are TRBV7-3 and TRBJ1-3, with a possible D match to TRBD1 (6 bases). The germline gives CDR1 SGHTA, CDR2 FQGTGA. This CDR3 region has 14 residues. V was shortened by 5 bases and J by 2 bases, with 10 bases between the two germline ends. In DNA form, the CDR3 reads TGTGCCAGCAGCGAAACAGGGACTGGAAACACCATATATTTT. It yields the protein CASSETGTGNTIYF.

The chain employs TRBV6-5 and TRBJ2-7; 11 bases map to TRBD2. The CDR3 is made up of 15 amino acids. The ends lost 1 base at V and 6 bases at J; junction bases unmatched: 5. Looked up from germline, CDR1 is MNHEY and CDR2 is SVGAGI. CDR3 sequence reads: CASSYFSGRAGEQYF. The DNA of the CDR3 is TGTGCCAGCAGTTACTTTAGCGGGAGGGCCGGCGAGCAGTACTTC.

The chain recombines TRBV27 with TRBJ1-6; tentatively, D is TRBD1 (6 bases). The CDR3 has 15 amino acids. Trimming took off 3 bases at V and 2 bases at J, with 8 bases between the two ends. CDR1 MNHEY and CDR2 SMNVEV come from the germline V gene (reference sequence). CDR3 sequence reads: CASSFGDTYNSPLHF. CDR3 sequence (DNA): TGTGCCAGCAGTTTCGGGGACACCTATAATTCACCCCTCCACTTT.

CDR3 residues: CASSFPGTRTRTGELFF. The CDR3, as DNA: TGTGCCAGCAGCTTCCCAGGGACTAGAACTCGAACCGGGGAGCTGTTTTTT. This rearrangement joins TRBV7-8 to TRBJ2-2; TRBD2 aligns across 8 bases. V gave up 3 bases and J gave up 5 bases; unmatched junction bases: 11. Germline loops: CDR1 SGHVS, CDR2 FQNEAQ. This CDR3 comprises 17 residues. The full variable domain, rest sourced from reference TRBV7-8 and TRBJ2-2, is GAGVSQSPRYKVAKRGQDVALRCDPISGHVSLFWYQQALGQGPEFLTYFQNEAQLDKSGLPSDRFFAERPEGSVSTLKIQRTQQEDSAVYLCASSFPGTRTRTGELFFGEGSRLTVL.

The chain joins TRBV5-3 to TRBJ1-1; 9 nucleotides align to TRBD1. TRBV5-3 is flagged as an ORF with uncertain function. Unmatched junction bases numbered 4, after V lost 0 bases and J lost 4 bases. The CDR3 is 15 amino acids. CDR3 protein: CARSLDLDRGTEAFF. In DNA, the CDR3 is TGTGCCAGAAGCTTGGATTTGGACAGGGGCACTGAAGCTTTCTTT.

The genes are TRBV24-1 and TRBJ2-5; D gene ambiguous. Trimming left V 5 bases short and J 2 bases short, with 5 bases between. The CDR3 consists of 12 residues. CDR1 is KGHDR and CDR2 is SFDVKD in the germline V gene. In DNA, the CDR3 is TGTGCCACCAGTGGCGCTCAAGAGACCCAGTACTTC. Protein: CATSGAQETQYF.

The chain joins TRBV6-5 to TRBJ1-1; D is ambiguous. The ends were cut back, 6 bases at V and 1 base at J, with 12 bases in the middle. The CDR3 loop spans 14 amino acids. Germline V gives CDR1 MNHEY, CDR2 SVGAGI. The CDR3 sequence is CASRRVAGNTEAFF. CDR3 coding DNA: TGTGCCAGCAGGAGGGTCGCAGGGAACACTGAAGCTTTCTTT.

This chain uses TRBV6-2 or TRBV6-3 with TRBJ1-2, with 7 bases identical to TRBD1. This CDR3 is built from 13 residues. The germline V gene encodes CDR1 MNHEY and CDR2 SVGEGT. The junction had 8 bases not matched to a gene; V was cut back by 5 bases and J by 8 bases. CDR3: CASSRQGEYGYTF. The CDR3 DNA follows: TGTGCCAGCAGTCGGCAGGGGGAGTACGGCTACACCTTC.

The V call is TRBV28, the J call TRBJ2-7; TRBD2 might be the D (5 bases). CDR3 size: 15 residues. Between the trimmed V and J ends, which lost 4 bases and 3 bases, there was a span of 16 bases. Per germline, CDR1 MDHEN and CDR2 SYDVKM. The CDR3 nucleotides read TGTGCCAGCAGTTCGTGGGTAGCAGGAGGCTACGAGCAGTACTTC. Translation: CASSSWVAGGYEQYF.

The J gene is TRBJ2-2, the V gene TRBV19; D may be TRBD1 (6 bases). The CDR3 totals 14 residues. V lost 6 bases and J lost 4, with 12 bases in between. Germline values: CDR1 LNHDA, CDR2 SQIVND (reference sequence). Here the CDR3 reads CASRQGGGTGELFF. The CDR3, as DNA: TGTGCCAGTAGACAGGGTGGGGGCACCGGGGAGCTGTTTTTT.

The chain joins TRBV7-9 to TRBJ1-1, with D possibly matching TRBD1 (5 bases). The germline V gene has CDR1 SEHNR and CDR2 FQNEAQ (reference sequence). Trimming left V 3 bases short and J 4 bases short, with 12 bases between. The CDR3 is 14 amino acids. The CDR3: CASSFGGVRTEAFF. For the CDR3, the DNA is TGTGCCAGCAGCTTCGGGGGGGTGCGCACTGAAGCTTTCTTT.

V usage is TRBV15 and J usage is TRBJ2-7; 10 bases align to TRBD1. The germline gives CDR1 LNHNV, CDR2 YYDKDF (reference sequence). The CDR3 runs to 15 residues. J lost 2 bases, V lost 5 bases, and 6 bases had no gene match. The CDR3 is CATSGPDRGAYEQYF. In DNA, the CDR3 is TGTGCCACCAGCGGACCGGACAGGGGGGCCTACGAGCAGTACTTC.

The chain couples TRBV27 to TRBJ1-6; the D gene is possibly TRBD1 (6 bases). The CDR3 has 14 amino acids. Germline CDR1 reads MNHEY; CDR2 reads SMNVEV (reference sequence). Trimming removed 8 bases at V and 7 bases at J, with 15 bases between. The CDR3 loop is CASHQGQLNSPLHF. The DNA of the CDR3 is TGTGCCAGCCACCAAGGACAGCTAAATTCACCCCTCCACTTT.

The gene calls are TRBV6-5 and TRBJ2-7; D not certain. This CDR3 comprises 13 residues. Germline V gene sequence: CDR1 MNHEY, CDR2 SVGAGI. The V end was cut by 4 bases, the J end by 4 bases, with 11 bases between. In DNA, the CDR3 is TGTGCCAGCAGTTTTCAACCGGGTTACGAGCAGTACTTC. Translating it yields CASSFQPGYEQYF.

The rearrangement uses TRBV18 and TRBJ2-3, with D possibly TRBD1 on 6 matching bases. Between the trimmed V and J ends, which lost 4 bases and 0 bases, there was a span of 20 bases. Germline V lookup: CDR1 KGHSH, CDR2 LQKENI. The CDR3 spans 18 residues. The CDR3 DNA is TGTGCCAGCTCACAAACAGGGCCCGCGTCCACTAGCACAGATACGCAGTATTTT. It encodes CASSQTGPASTSTDTQYF.

The chain couples TRBV9 to TRBJ1-1; weak D call: TRBD1 (5 bases). This CDR3 spans 14 amino acids. Between the trimmed V and J ends, which lost 3 bases and 2 bases, there was a span of 11 bases. The germline V gene encodes CDR1 SGDLS and CDR2 YYNGEE. The CDR3 DNA follows: TGTGCCAGCAGCGCCAAGGACACCAACACTGAAGCTTTCTTT. This sequence encodes CASSAKDTNTEAFF.

This clone was detected once. The chain is built from TRBV2 and TRBJ1-1, with 7 bases aligning to TRBD1. Germline V gives CDR1 SNHLY, CDR2 FYNNEI. The CDR3 runs to 15 residues. Trimming at V came to 2 bases and at J to 0 bases, leaving 3 bases not matched to a gene. CDR3 amino acids: CASSETGDMNTEAFF. CDR3 sequence (DNA): TGTGCCAGCAGTGAAACAGGGGATATGAACACTGAAGCTTTCTTT.

The chain is built from TRBV28 and TRBJ2-7, with 14 bases that match TRBD2. CDR1 and CDR2 from the germline V gene are MDHEN and SYDVKM. This CDR3 comprises 20 residues. V lost 4 bases to trimming and J lost 4 bases; unmatched junction nucleotides: 18. In DNA form, the CDR3 reads TGTGCCAGCAGTTCGGAACTTAAGAGGGGGACTAGCGGGAGACGGTACGAGCAGTACTTC. It encodes CASSSELKRGTSGRRYEQYF. The complete variable domain, with remaining parts taken from reference TRBV28 and TRBJ2-7, reads DVKVTQSSRYLVKRTGEKVFLECVQDMDHENMFWYRQDPGLGLRLIYFSYDVKMKEKGDIPEGYSVSREKKERFSLILESASTNQTSMYLCASSSELKRGTSGRRYEQYFGPGTRLTVT.

The rearrangement links TRBV6-2 or TRBV6-3 to TRBJ1-5; 10 positions match TRBD1. V lost 6 bases to trimming and J lost 4 bases; unmatched junction nucleotides: 9. CDR3 length: 16 amino acids. CDR1 is MNHEY and CDR2 is SVGEGT in the germline V gene. CDR3 sequence: CASSRDRGLNNQPQHF. The CDR3 nucleotides read TGTGCCAGCAGCCGTGACAGGGGGCTAAATAATCAGCCCCAGCATTTT.

This chain connects TRBV30 to TRBJ1-1; perhaps TRBD1 as D (6 bases). There are 16 residues in the CDR3. The germline CDR1 and CDR2 sequences are GTSNPN and SVGIG (reference sequence). V dropped 2 bases and J dropped 1 base, with 17 bases sitting between them. CDR3 DNA sequence: TGTGCCTGGAGTCAAACCTCAGGGGATTCGAACACTGAAGCTTTCTTT. The encoded protein is CAWSQTSGDSNTEAFF.

The J gene is TRBJ1-3, the V gene TRBV7-9; D gene uncertain. V lost 7 bases to trimming and J lost 0 bases, with 13 bases between them. Germline V gives CDR1 SEHNR, CDR2 FQNEAQ (reference sequence). The CDR3 has 15 residues. The CDR3 sequence: CASTLSDFSGNTIYF. The CDR3, as DNA: TGTGCCAGCACTCTCAGCGATTTCTCTGGAAACACCATATATTTT.

As for this clone: Its ends do not fully match the called genes, so a read error is possible. The V call is TRBV6-4, the J call TRBJ1-1; perhaps TRBD1 as D (6 bases). The CDR3 spans 13 residues. Germline values: CDR1 MRHNA, CDR2 SNTAGT. CDR3 loop: CASSDPATGTGVF. CDR3 bases: TGTGCCAGCAGTGACCCCGCCACAGGGACCGGAGTCTTT.

The rearrangement links TRBV5-1 to TRBJ2-6; D call uncertain. Germline loops: CDR1 SGHRS, CDR2 YFSETQ. Between the trimmed V and J ends, which lost 4 bases and 0 bases, there was a span of 8 bases. The CDR3 totals 15 residues. DNA for the CDR3: TGCGCCAGCAGCCCGGTCTTCTCTGGGGCCAACGTCCTGACTTTC. This translates into CASSPVFSGANVLTF. Based on the CDR3 plus reference TRBV5-1 and TRBJ2-6, the full variable domain is KAGVTQTPRYLIKTRGQQVTLSCSPISGHRSVSWYQQTPGQGLQFLFEYFSETQRNKGNFPGRFSGRQFSNSRSEMNVSTLELGDSALYLCASSPVFSGANVLTFGAGSRLTVL.

This chain's CDR3 is CASSSPDSYNSPLHF. The CDR3 region has the DNA TGCGCCAGCAGCTCACCCGACAGCTATAATTCACCCCTCCACTTT. The V and J genes are TRBV4-1 and TRBJ1-6, with D tentatively TRBD1 (5 bases). Germline V gene data show CDR1 as MGHRA and CDR2 as YSYEKL. V was clipped by 5 bases and J by 3 bases, with 11 bases between them. The CDR3 covers 15 residues.

The rearrangement uses TRBV2 and TRBJ1-4; the match to TRBD1 covers 7 bases. CDR1 and CDR2 (germline): SNHLY, FYNNEI. CDR3 length equals 15 residues. The J segment lost 6 bases and the V segment lost 3 bases, leaving 7 bases of the junction unmatched. As DNA, the CDR3 is TGTGCCAGCAGTGACCACAGGGGTCGGGATGAAAAACTGTTTTTT. Translated: CASSDHRGRDEKLFF.